The following is a T cell receptor (beta chain) sequence with its context. Its antigen remains unknown. This specimen comes from a study of beta chain features in type 1 diabetes. Turning to the study itself: Patients looked much like healthy donors when it came to age, gender and cell yields.

CD4+ cells of the naive, central memory, regulatory and stem cell-like memory types were sorted via CD45RO/CCR7/CD25/CD127/CD95/CD27. Study-level results: Within each of all four CD4+ subsets, Type 1 diabetes patients had TCRB CDR3s that were moderately but significantly shorter.

Germline CDR1 is SGHNT and CDR2 is YYREEE (reference sequence). The CDR3 consists of 14 residues. With 3 bases clipped from V and 4 bases from J, the junction kept 1 base outside the gene matches. The whole isolated RNA underwent reverse transcription, so sequencing captured expressed TCRB transcripts. Sequencing was performed with immunoSEQ multiplex PCR; in TCRdb, only in-frame clones are kept and a portion is missing. The sample includes 300,000 to 450,000 clones, roughly 9.8% of them seen just once. J is TRBJ2-3 and V is TRBV5-4; 11 bases line up with TRBD1. Sequencing used central memory CD4+ T cells from blood. The clonotype originates from a man aged 25 to 40 with type 1 diabetes. CDR3 DNA: TGTGCCAGCAGCTGGGACAGGGGGTCAGATACGCAGTATTTT. Protein product: CASSWDRGSDTQYF.